These 9 T cell receptor beta chains were sequenced from one sample in a study of human T cells and chemical hapten exposure. Unique molecular identifiers were affixed to discrete cDNA molecules within the library. TCRdb re-analysed the reads in MiXCR, keeping a single row per CDR3 protein. The repertoire holds hundreds of distinct CDR3 sequences, with 67% as singletons. Treatment denoted: therapeutic diphenylcyclopropenone sensitization with weekly scalp DPC. Sequenced material: whole blood, taken before DPC sensitization or 2, 6, or about 24 weeks after (not recorded which). The source is an adult with alopecia areata. Some clones in this sample may be carry-over from other donors' samples. This table probably holds off-target reads from a library built for another chain.

This clonotype was seen a handful of times. The chain couples TRBV3-1 to TRBJ2-5; 7 bases map to TRBD1. Germline CDR1 is LGHDT and CDR2 is YNNKEL (reference sequence). The ends lost 3 bases at V and 3 bases at J; junction bases unmatched: 1. CDR3 length: 13 amino acids. The CDR3 protein is CASSHRGKETQYF. The DNA for the CDR3 is TGTGCCAGCAGCCACAGGGGGAAAGAGACCCAGTACTTC.

V usage is TRBV7-3 and J usage is TRBJ2-3, with D uncertain. V was pared by 2 bases and J by 4 bases, with 7 bases between. Germline V CDR1 and CDR2: SGHTA, FQGTGA. This CDR3 spans 13 amino acids. In DNA, the CDR3 is TGTGCCAGCAGCTTATATTTCTCAGATACGCAGTATTTT. Encoded protein: CASSLYFSDTQYF.

V is TRBV6-6 and J is TRBJ2-1; 16 nucleotides match TRBD2. Germline CDR1 reads MNHNY; CDR2 reads SVGAGI (reference sequence). V shed 6 bases, J shed 0 bases, and the junction held 11 bases outside the gene matches. The CDR3 is 20 residues long. CDR3 sequence: CASSQRGLAGGRSSYNEQFF. DNA for the CDR3: TGTGCCAGCAGCCAGCGGGGACTAGCGGGGGGGAGGAGCTCCTACAATGAGCAGTTCTTC.

The rearrangement joins TRBV7-2 to TRBJ2-5, with D possibly matching TRBD2 (6 bases). The CDR3 runs 15 residues. V lost 1 base and J 2 bases, leaving 11 bases between the germline ends. Germline loops: CDR1 SGHTA, CDR2 FQGNSA. The CDR3 protein is CASSLGAGIQETQYF. The CDR3 region has the DNA TGTGCCAGCAGCTTAGGGGCGGGGATTCAAGAGACCCAGTACTTC.

A few counts support this clonotype. V usage is TRBV5-1 and J usage is TRBJ2-5; D not resolved. The V gene lost 2 bases and the J gene lost 3 bases, with 11 bases spanning the gap. The germline CDR1 and CDR2 sequences are SGHRS and YFSETQ. The CDR3 covers 14 residues. CDR3 nucleotides: TGCGCCAGCAGCTTCGCGACGGAGAAAGAGACCCAGTACTTC. It encodes CASSFATEKETQYF.

The rearrangement links TRBV29-1 to TRBJ1-5; D possibly corresponds to TRBD1 (6 bases). Germline CDR1 and CDR2: SQVTM and ANQGSEA. CDR3 size: 12 residues. Trimming pared 4 bases from V and 5 bases from J, leaving 9 bases between. This CDR3 reads CSVGGADQPQHF. The DNA of the CDR3 is TGCAGCGTTGGGGGGGCGGATCAGCCCCAGCATTTT.

The chain uses TRBV6-5 and TRBJ2-7; TRBD1 aligns across 9 bases. The V gene's germline CDR1 is MNHEY and CDR2 SVGAGI. CDR3 length equals 12 residues. DNA for the CDR3: TGTGTCACCGGGACAGGGTCTGTCGAGCAGTACTTC. Its translation: CVTGTGSVEQYF.

V and J are TRBV5-1 and TRBJ2-5; 7 bases are shared with TRBD1. The CDR3 spans 14 residues. J gave up 1 base and V 4 bases, and 4 bases lay outside the gene matches. Germline V lookup: CDR1 SGHRS, CDR2 YFSETQ. The CDR3 nucleotides read TGCGCCAGCAGCGTCCGGGACAGCCAAGAGACCCAGTACTTC. Translated: CASSVRDSQETQYF.

CDR3 coding DNA: TGCAGCGTTGACGGTCTAGCGGGGGGTGGCAATGAGCAGTTCTTC. This codes for CSVDGLAGGGNEQFF. The J gene is TRBJ2-1, the V gene TRBV29-1; 11 bases map to TRBD2. The CDR3 consists of 15 residues. Looked up from germline, CDR1 is SQVTM and CDR2 is ANQGSEA. V was pared by 3 bases and J by 6 bases, with 7 bases of the junction left unmatched.